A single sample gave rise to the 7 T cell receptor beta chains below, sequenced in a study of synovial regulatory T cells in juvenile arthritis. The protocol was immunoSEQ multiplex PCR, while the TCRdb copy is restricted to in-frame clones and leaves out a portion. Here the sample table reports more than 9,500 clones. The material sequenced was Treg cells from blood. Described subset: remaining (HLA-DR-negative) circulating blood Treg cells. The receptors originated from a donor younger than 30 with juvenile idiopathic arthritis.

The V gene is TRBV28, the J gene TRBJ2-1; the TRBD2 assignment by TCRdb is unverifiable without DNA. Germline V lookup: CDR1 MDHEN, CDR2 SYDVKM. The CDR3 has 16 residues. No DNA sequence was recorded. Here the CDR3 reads CASSFYRREGANEQFF.

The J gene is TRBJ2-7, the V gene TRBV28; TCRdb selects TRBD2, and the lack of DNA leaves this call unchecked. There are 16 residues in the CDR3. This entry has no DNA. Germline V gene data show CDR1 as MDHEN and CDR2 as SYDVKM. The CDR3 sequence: CASSFTLSGLSYEQYF.

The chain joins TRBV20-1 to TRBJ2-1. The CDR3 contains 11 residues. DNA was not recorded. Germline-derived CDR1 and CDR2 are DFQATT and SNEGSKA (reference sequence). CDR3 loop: CSARGPLTTFF.

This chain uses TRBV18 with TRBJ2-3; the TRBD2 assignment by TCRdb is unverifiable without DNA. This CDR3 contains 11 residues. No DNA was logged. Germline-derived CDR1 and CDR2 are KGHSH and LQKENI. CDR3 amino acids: CASSPADTQYF.

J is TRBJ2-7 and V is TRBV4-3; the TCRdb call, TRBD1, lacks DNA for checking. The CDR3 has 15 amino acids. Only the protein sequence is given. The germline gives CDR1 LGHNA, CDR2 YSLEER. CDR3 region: CASSQFDRTHYEQYF.

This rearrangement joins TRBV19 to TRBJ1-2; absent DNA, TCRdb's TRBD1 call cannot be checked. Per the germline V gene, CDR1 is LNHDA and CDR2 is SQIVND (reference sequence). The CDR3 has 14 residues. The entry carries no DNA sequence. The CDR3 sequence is CASSPIPGLHGYTF. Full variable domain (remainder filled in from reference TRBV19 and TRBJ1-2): DGGITQSPKYLFRKEGQNVTLSCEQNLNHDAMYWYRQDPGQGLRLIYYSQIVNDFQKGDIAEGYSVSREKKESFPLTVTSAQKNPTAFYLCASSPIPGLHGYTFGSGTRLTVV.

The chain's CDR3 is CASRDNTGELFF. This chain connects TRBV10-3 to TRBJ2-2. Per germline, CDR1 ENHRY and CDR2 SYGVKD. This CDR3 contains 12 residues. No nucleotide data were recorded.